The present TCR beta chain was sequenced within a study of cytomegalovirus exposure and HLA in healthy donors. The study, taken as a whole, reports: Clonal expansion was found to be greater in HLA-associated TCR beta chains than in equally common others in a later analysis.

In the PCR, 60 Vbeta and 13 Jbeta primers were used. Authors' data handling: An analysis that came later counted roughly 87 million unique TCR beta chains, 10 million to 12 million shared. Method: immunoSEQ multiplex PCR; TCRdb's copy keeps in-frame clones and lacks some. From that table come the V and J calls and clone size; the DNA was used to work out D and trimming. This table holds 65,000 or so clones, 70% to 80% found once. Donors likely had unrecorded immune exposures despite being nominally healthy when sampled. Per the germline V gene, CDR1 is SNHLY and CDR2 is FYNNEI. The V gene lost 3 bases and the J gene lost 12 bases, with 15 bases spanning the gap. The CDR3 runs 13 residues. With respect to this clone: What it binds is unknown.

The material sequenced was PBMCs. This chain joins TRBV2 and TRBJ2-1, with D perhaps matching TRBD1 (7 bases). This clonotype was sampled from a woman aged 40 to 49 in good health and CMV-seropositive. The CDR3 sequence: CASSERAGTAQFF. As DNA, the CDR3 is TGTGCCAGCAGTGAGCGGGCGGGGACAGCGCAGTTCTTC.